This T cell receptor beta chain appears in the sequencing data of a study of technical replicates of blood from a handful of donors (dated by TCRdb to 2015 to 2018). This clone was seen just once. Its specific antigen is unknown. Base qualities were left out, and no much larger clone turns up one base away. Receptors were amplified or captured by the immunoSEQ multiplex PCR assay. In its TCRdb copy, this immuneACCESS table keeps in-frame sequences only and misses some clones. Where compared with another copy, unresolved V genes explain less than half of these, and the others have no known cause. Present in this sample are roughly 72,000 clones, roughly 91% of which were seen just once. About 0.38% of the sample belongs to the ten largest clones. Measured from the cysteine to the phenylalanine, the CDR3 is 13 residues long. The retained sequence is limited to the CDR3, 39 bases, with the frame set at the first base. In the germline V gene, CDR1 corresponds to SGHTA and CDR2 to FQGNSA. The V and J ends are trimmed by 5 bases and 4 bases, leaving 12 bases between them.

The specimen sequenced was T cells isolated from PBMCs. The clonotype comes from a human donor in good health. This chain joins TRBV7-2 to TRBJ2-7; perhaps TRBD1 is the D gene, with 6 bases matching. The CDR3 amino acid sequence is: CASSADSWYEQYF. The sequenced DNA is TGTGCCAGCAGCGCGGACAGTTGGTACGAGCAGTACTTC.